Listed below are T cell receptor beta chains from one sample, sequenced in a study of STAT5B mutations in CD4+ large granular lymphocyte leukemia. Profiled with immunoSEQ multiplex PCR; TCRdb holds only in-frame clones, not every one. In the table there are almost 30,000 clones, around four fifths of which are singletons. Material for sequencing was CD4+ T cells from blood buffy coats. The origin of the receptors is a human donor in good health. Both conserved end residues are part of each CDR3. A D gene is named only where the DNA matches it firmly. Size tells how often a clone was seen (once, few, many) or the class of an expanded clone, and some rows leave it out.

TRBJ2-6	TRBV4-3	.	.	CASSQVQGTGANVLTF
TRBJ1-1	TRBV23-1	.	.	CASSHPRGTEAFF
TRBJ2-5	TRBV19	.	TRBD1	CASSGQVQETQYF
TRBJ1-1	TRBV5-1	.	.	CASSLEGNSQTFF
TRBJ1-1	TRBV2	.	TRBD1	CASTRDRNDLNTEAFF
TRBJ2-3	TRBV29-1	once	.	CSVETDSTDTQYF
TRBJ2-2	TRBV19	.	TRBD2	CASSLLAGGVRTGELFF
TRBJ1-5	TRBV5-5	.	.	CASSLFGGGATNQPQHF
TRBJ2-1	TRBV7-2	.	.	CASSLVAEQFF
TRBJ2-5	TRBV5-8	few	.	CASSLVETQYF
TRBJ2-1	TRBV11-2	.	TRBD2	CASSYLAGEYNEQFF
TRBJ1-1	TRBV5-1	.	.	CARLGTSDRMNTEAFF
TRBJ1-1	TRBV29-1	.	.	CSVKIMGGEAFF
TRBJ2-3	TRBV7-6	.	.	CASSLKPDLTDTQYF
TRBJ1-1	TRBV25-1	few	.	CASSEWKPNTEAFF
TRBJ1-1	TRBV6-5	.	TRBD1	CASSYLGTGGNTEAFF